The 21 T cell receptor beta chains below come from one sample, sequenced in a study of early T cells in non-severe SARS-CoV-2 infection. TCRdb reanalysed the 5' RACE reads using MiXCR and keeps one entry per CDR3 protein. The table has about 71,000 distinct CDR3 sequences, approximately 14% seen once. Material: whole blood, obtained at baseline. The source is an adult who was a healthcare worker with PCR-confirmed SARS-CoV-2 infection or an uninfected control (not recorded which).

The rearrangement joins TRBV9 to TRBJ2-1; no clear D. V was pared by 4 bases and J by 10 bases, with 18 bases between. This CDR3 has 14 residues. Germline V gene data show CDR1 as SGDLS and CDR2 as YYNGEE. The CDR3 reads CASSPPSVFYEQFF. The CDR3 region has the DNA TGTGCCAGCAGCCCCCCGTCGGTGTTCTACGAGCAGTTCTTC.

This clonotype was recorded a few times. The chain uses TRBV29-1 and TRBJ1-1, with 9 bases aligning to TRBD1. V trimming: 0 bases; J trimming: 1 base; junction bases outside the gene matches: 6. The CDR3 consists of 16 residues. Germline assignment: CDR1 SQVTM and CDR2 ANQGSEA. CDR3 amino acids: CSVEDFRQGENTEAFF. CDR3 DNA sequence: TGCAGCGTTGAAGACTTCCGACAGGGGGAGAACACTGAAGCTTTCTTT.

The chain is built from TRBV7-9 and TRBJ2-1; D tentatively fits TRBD1 or TRBD2 (5 bases each). Trimming removed 3 bases from V and 5 bases from J, with 14 bases in between. CDR3 length: 15 amino acids. CDR1 is SEHNR, CDR2 FQNEAQ, per germline (reference sequence). The CDR3 region is CASSFWDQADNEQFF. The CDR3, as DNA: TGTGCCAGCAGCTTTTGGGACCAAGCCGACAATGAGCAGTTCTTC. The full variable domain, with the rest looked up from reference TRBV7-9 and TRBJ2-1, is DTGVSQNPRHKITKRGQNVTFRCDPISEHNRLYWYRQTLGQGPEFLTYFQNEAQLEKSRLLSDRFSAERPKGSFSTLEIQRTEQGDSAMYLCASSFWDQADNEQFFGPGTRLTVL.

This clonotype was detected only a few times. The chain employs TRBV20-1 and TRBJ2-3, with a tentative D call TRBD2 (8 bases). Trimming removed 6 bases from V and 9 bases from J, with 37 bases in between. The CDR3 runs to 19 residues. Germline V gene lookup returns CDR1 DFQATT and CDR2 SNEGSKA (reference sequence). As DNA, the CDR3 is TGCAGTGCCCTTGCGACAGGGCGGAAAAGCGGGGGCGGGAGGTGGACGCAGTATTTT. This encodes CSALATGRKSGGGRWTQYF.

The chain combines TRBV29-1 with TRBJ2-3; either TRBD1 or TRBD2 may fit D (5 bases each). Germline V gene data show CDR1 as SQVTM and CDR2 as ANQGSEA. The CDR3 has 13 residues. Trimming shortened V by 4 bases and J by 1 base, and 9 bases separated the two germline ends. DNA for the CDR3: TGCAGCGTTGCCCAGGGAGGCACAGATACGCAGTATTTT. This translates into CSVAQGGTDTQYF.

This rearrangement joins TRBV6-4 to TRBJ1-5, with TRBD1 as a possible D gene (5 bases). Between the trimmed V and J ends, which lost 9 bases and 11 bases, there was a span of 14 bases. This CDR3 is built from 11 residues. Germline V gene sequence: CDR1 MRHNA, CDR2 SNTAGT. The CDR3 spells CARTRGAAQHF. The CDR3 nucleotides are TGTGCCAGGACTAGAGGGGCGGCCCAGCATTTT.

The chain combines TRBV7-9 with TRBJ1-1; TRBD1 is a possible D gene (5 bases). The V end lost 4 bases, the J end lost 4 bases, and 19 bases lay between the germline ends. The CDR3 has 16 residues. The V gene's germline CDR1 is SEHNR and CDR2 FQNEAQ (reference sequence). The CDR3 protein is CASSSTGPVKLTEAFF. CDR3 bases: TGTGCCAGCAGCTCGACGGGGCCAGTAAAGCTCACTGAAGCTTTCTTT.

This clonotype was observed many times. Mismatch with germline at one junction end may stem from a read error. V usage is TRBV7-8 and J usage is TRBJ1-2, with D possibly TRBD1 on 5 matching bases. Per the germline V gene, CDR1 is SGHVS and CDR2 is FQNEAQ. The CDR3 covers 9 residues. The DNA for the CDR3 is TGTGCCAGCAGCATAGGGGAGAACTTC. It encodes CASSIGENF.

The J gene is TRBJ2-7, the V gene TRBV7-6; TRBD1 agrees at 7 bases. V lost 2 bases and J lost 2; bases outside the gene matches: 3. Per the germline V gene, CDR1 is SGHVS and CDR2 is FNYEAQ. The CDR3 extends over 14 amino acids. The CDR3 loop reads CASSLSGQTYEQYF. CDR3 nucleotide sequence: TGTGCCAGCAGCTTATCGGGACAGACCTACGAGCAGTACTTC.

The rearrangement links TRBV7-2 to TRBJ2-2; D gene uncertain. Trimming took off 5 bases at V and 1 base at J, with 11 bases between the two ends. The V gene's germline CDR1 is SGHTA and CDR2 FQGNSA. The CDR3 has 15 amino acids. The CDR3: CASSLGGENTGELFF. As DNA, the CDR3 is TGTGCCAGCAGCCTTGGTGGAGAGAACACCGGGGAGCTGTTTTTT.

The chain uses TRBV27 and TRBJ1-5; 8 bases are shared with TRBD1. The V gene end was trimmed by 1 base and the J gene end by 6 bases; junction bases not matched to a gene: 17. CDR3 length: 19 amino acids. In germline, CDR1 is MNHEY, CDR2 SMNVEV (reference sequence). In nucleotides, the CDR3 is TGTGCCAGCAGTTTATATCCCCCCGACAGGGGAGGTATACGTCAGCCCCAGCATTTT. This codes for CASSLYPPDRGGIRQPQHF.

This clonotype was detected ten times or more. CDR3 sequence: CASTPKDRGSNQPQHF. The CDR3, as DNA: TGTGCCAGTACCCCTAAAGACAGGGGGAGCAATCAGCCCCAGCATTTT. This sequence joins TRBV19 and TRBJ1-5; TRBD1 agrees at 9 bases. CDR3 length: 16 amino acids. J was trimmed by 1 base and V by 7 bases; bases with no gene match: 8. Germline V gene lookup returns CDR1 LNHDA and CDR2 SQIVND (reference sequence).

This clonotype was detected only once. V and J are TRBV7-3 and TRBJ2-5; 10 bases are shared with TRBD2. The CDR3 runs 14 residues. Germline-derived CDR1 and CDR2 are SGHTA and FQGTGA. V shed 2 bases and J 3 bases; nucleotides not matched to a gene: 0. The CDR3 DNA reads TGTGCCAGCAGCTTAGGGACTAGCGAAGAGACCCAGTACTTC. Translating gives CASSLGTSEETQYF.

This chain joins TRBV11-2 and TRBJ2-2, with 11 bases aligning to TRBD1. The CDR3 consists of 16 residues. Germline CDR1 SGHAT, CDR2 FQNNGV. The V and J ends lost 5 bases and 2 bases, in that order; junction bases with no gene match: 4. The CDR3 loop is CASSPRTGGNTGELFF. The CDR3 nucleotides read TGTGCCAGCAGCCCTAGGACAGGGGGCAACACCGGGGAGCTGTTTTTT.

The rearrangement joins TRBV28 to TRBJ2-7; D might be TRBD1 (5 bases). V dropped 2 bases and J dropped 3 bases, with 11 bases sitting between them. Per the germline V gene, CDR1 is MDHEN and CDR2 is SYDVKM. The CDR3 covers 14 residues. CDR3: CASSLRGEDYEQYF. Written as DNA, the CDR3 is TGTGCCAGCAGTTTAAGGGGTGAAGACTACGAGCAGTACTTC.

The chain is built from TRBV4-2 and TRBJ2-7, with 14 bases lining up with TRBD2. The germline V gene has CDR1 LGHNA and CDR2 YNFKEQ. The CDR3 contains 16 residues. V dropped 3 bases and J dropped 1; count of bases not matched to a gene: 2. CDR3 in amino acids: CASSHGLAGGSYEQYF. CDR3 DNA: TGTGCCAGCAGCCACGGACTAGCGGGAGGATCCTACGAGCAGTACTTC.

The chain combines TRBV3-1 with TRBJ2-7; D is unresolved. The CDR3 spans 11 residues. V lost 5 bases and J lost 5, with 7 bases in between. Germline lookup yields CDR1 LGHDT and CDR2 YNNKEL (reference sequence). The CDR3 bases are TGTGCCAGCAGCGTTACTAACGAGCAGTACTTC. This codes for CASSVTNEQYF.

In its sample, this clonotype was seen a few times. This chain links TRBV9 with TRBJ1-2, with D hard to call. Trimming left V 0 bases short and J 2 bases short, with 11 bases between. The CDR3 is made up of 15 amino acids. Looked up from germline, CDR1 is SGDLS and CDR2 is YYNGEE. Here the CDR3 reads CASSVGPDANYGYTF. CDR3 DNA: TGTGCCAGCAGCGTAGGGCCCGATGCGAACTATGGCTACACCTTC.

This clonotype has a count of ten or more. V and J are TRBV30 and TRBJ2-3; D may be TRBD2 (5 bases). Germline assignment: CDR1 GTSNPN and CDR2 SVGIG (reference sequence). This CDR3 comprises 12 residues. The ends were cut back, 3 bases at V and 3 bases at J, with 7 bases in the middle. CDR3 nucleotides: TGTGCCTGGAGGAGGGAAACAGATACGCAGTATTTT. Its translation is CAWRRETDTQYF. The complete variable domain, with remaining parts taken from reference TRBV30 and TRBJ2-3, reads SQTIHQWPATLVQPVGSPLSLECTVEGTSNPNLYWYRQAAGRGLQLLFYSVGIGQISSEVPQNLSASRPQDRQFILSSKKLLLSDSGFYLCAWRRETDTQYFGPGTRLTVL.

This chain joins TRBV19 and TRBJ2-7, with 7 bases fitting TRBD2. The CDR3 is 14 amino acids. Germline CDR1 is LNHDA and CDR2 is SQIVND (reference sequence). V lost 2 bases to trimming and J lost 7 bases; unmatched junction nucleotides: 8. The CDR3 DNA sequence: TGTGCCAGTAGTATACGGGGACTACCTGCTGAGCAGTACTTC. Its protein is CASSIRGLPAEQYF. The complete variable domain, with remaining parts taken from reference TRBV19 and TRBJ2-7, reads DGGITQSPKYLFRKEGQNVTLSCEQNLNHDAMYWYRQDPGQGLRLIYYSQIVNDFQKGDIAEGYSVSREKKESFPLTVTSAQKNPTAFYLCASSIRGLPAEQYFGPGTRLTVT.

The chain links TRBV5-1 to TRBJ2-3, with no clear D. The CDR3 sequence is 16 residues long. V was clipped by 2 bases and J by 4 bases, with 17 bases between them. The germline V gene has CDR1 SGHRS and CDR2 YFSETQ. The CDR3 sequence is CASSFGPSSLPDTQYF. In DNA form, the CDR3 reads TGCGCCAGCAGCTTCGGGCCCTCTTCCCTCCCAGATACGCAGTATTTT.